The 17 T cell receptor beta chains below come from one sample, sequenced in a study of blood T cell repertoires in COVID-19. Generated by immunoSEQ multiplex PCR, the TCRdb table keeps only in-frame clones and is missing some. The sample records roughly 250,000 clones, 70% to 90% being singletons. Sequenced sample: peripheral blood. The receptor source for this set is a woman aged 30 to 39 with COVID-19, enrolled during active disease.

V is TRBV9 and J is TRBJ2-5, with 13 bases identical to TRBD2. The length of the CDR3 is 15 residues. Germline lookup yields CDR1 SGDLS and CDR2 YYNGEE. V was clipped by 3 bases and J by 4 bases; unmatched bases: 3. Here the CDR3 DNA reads TGTGCCAGCAGCGAGTGGACTAGCGGGGGAGAGACCCAGTACTTC. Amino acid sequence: CASSEWTSGGETQYF. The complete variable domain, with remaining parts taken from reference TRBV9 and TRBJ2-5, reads DSGVTQTPKHLITATGQRVTLRCSPRSGDLSVYWYQQSLDQGLQFLIQYYNGEERAKGNILERFSAQQFPDLHSELNLSSLELGDSALYFCASSEWTSGGETQYFGPGTRLLVL.

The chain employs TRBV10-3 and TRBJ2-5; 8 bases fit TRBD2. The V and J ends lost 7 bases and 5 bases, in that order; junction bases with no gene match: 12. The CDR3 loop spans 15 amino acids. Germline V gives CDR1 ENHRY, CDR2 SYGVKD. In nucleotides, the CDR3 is TGTGCCATCAACCTATGGGCGGGGGGCCTGGAGACCCAGTACTTC. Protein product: CAINLWAGGLETQYF.

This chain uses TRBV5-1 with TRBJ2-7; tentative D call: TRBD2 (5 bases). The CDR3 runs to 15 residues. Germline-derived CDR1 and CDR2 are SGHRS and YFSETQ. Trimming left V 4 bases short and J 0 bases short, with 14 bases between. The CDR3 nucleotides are TGCGCCAGCAGCGCCTCGGGGTCCCGCTCCTACGAGCAGTACTTC. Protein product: CASSASGSRSYEQYF. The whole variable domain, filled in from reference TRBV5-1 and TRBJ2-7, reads KAGVTQTPRYLIKTRGQQVTLSCSPISGHRSVSWYQQTPGQGLQFLFEYFSETQRNKGNFPGRFSGRQFSNSRSEMNVSTLELGDSALYLCASSASGSRSYEQYFGPGTRLTVT.

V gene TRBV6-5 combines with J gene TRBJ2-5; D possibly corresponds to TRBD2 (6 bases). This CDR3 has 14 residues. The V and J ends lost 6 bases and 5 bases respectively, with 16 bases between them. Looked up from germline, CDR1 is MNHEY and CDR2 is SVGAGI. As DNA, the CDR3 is TGTGCCAGCAGCGACCCGGGACTCGCGGAGACCCAGTACTTC. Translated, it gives CASSDPGLAETQYF.

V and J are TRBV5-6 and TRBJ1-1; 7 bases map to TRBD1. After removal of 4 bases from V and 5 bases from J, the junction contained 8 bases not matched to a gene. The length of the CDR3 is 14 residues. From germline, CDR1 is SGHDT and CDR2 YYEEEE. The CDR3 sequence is CASSRGGRETEAFF. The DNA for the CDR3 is TGTGCCAGCAGCCGAGGGGGCAGGGAAACTGAAGCTTTCTTT.

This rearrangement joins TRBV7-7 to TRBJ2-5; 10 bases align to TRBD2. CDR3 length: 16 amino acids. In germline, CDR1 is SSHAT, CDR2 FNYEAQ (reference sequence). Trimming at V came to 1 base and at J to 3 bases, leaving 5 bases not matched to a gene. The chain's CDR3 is CASSLVSGGPKETQYF. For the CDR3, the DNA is TGTGCCAGCAGCTTAGTTAGCGGGGGGCCGAAAGAGACCCAGTACTTC.

The CDR3, as DNA: TGTGCCAGCATGAGGGGCCCCACCGGGACAACTGAGCAGTTCTTC. Protein product: CASMRGPTGTTEQFF. The J gene is TRBJ2-1, the V gene TRBV3-1 (or the pseudogene TRBV3-2), with D maybe TRBD1 (6 bases). CDR1 is LGHDT, CDR2 YNNKEL, per germline (reference sequence). V was shortened by 7 bases and J by 9 bases, with 22 bases between the two germline ends. CDR3 length equals 15 residues.

The CDR3 bases are TGTGCCACCAGCCGCGGACAGGGGGATGAGCAGTTCTTC. Its protein product is CATSRGQGDEQFF. V gene TRBV24-1 combines with J gene TRBJ2-1, with TRBD1 matching over 10 bases. CDR1 is KGHDR and CDR2 is SFDVKD in the germline V gene. J was trimmed by 8 bases and V by 7 bases; bases with no gene match: 4. CDR3 length: 13 residues.

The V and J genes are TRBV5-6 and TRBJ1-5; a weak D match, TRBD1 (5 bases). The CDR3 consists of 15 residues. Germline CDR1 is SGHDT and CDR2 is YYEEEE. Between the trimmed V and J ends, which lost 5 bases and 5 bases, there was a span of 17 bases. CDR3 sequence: CASRTFSGGDQPQHF. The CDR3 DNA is TGTGCCAGCAGGACATTTTCGGGGGGAGATCAGCCCCAGCATTTT.

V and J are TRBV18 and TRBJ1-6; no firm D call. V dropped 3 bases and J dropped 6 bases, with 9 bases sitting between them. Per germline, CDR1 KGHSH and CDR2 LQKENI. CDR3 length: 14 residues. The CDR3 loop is CASSPNGGNSPLHF. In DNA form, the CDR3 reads TGTGCCAGCTCACCCAACGGTGGTAATTCACCCCTCCACTTT.

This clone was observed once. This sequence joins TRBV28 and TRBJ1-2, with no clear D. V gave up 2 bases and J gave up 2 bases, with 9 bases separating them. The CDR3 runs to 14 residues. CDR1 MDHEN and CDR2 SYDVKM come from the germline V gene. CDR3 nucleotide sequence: TGTGCCAGCAGTTTAAACGCCGGGAACTATGGCTACACCTTC. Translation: CASSLNAGNYGYTF.

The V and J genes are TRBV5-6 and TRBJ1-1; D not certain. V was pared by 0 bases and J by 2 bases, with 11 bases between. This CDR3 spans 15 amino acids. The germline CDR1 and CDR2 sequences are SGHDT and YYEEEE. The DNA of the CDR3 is TGTGCCAGCAGCTTGGATTGGGGAGTTAACACTGAAGCTTTCTTT. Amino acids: CASSLDWGVNTEAFF.

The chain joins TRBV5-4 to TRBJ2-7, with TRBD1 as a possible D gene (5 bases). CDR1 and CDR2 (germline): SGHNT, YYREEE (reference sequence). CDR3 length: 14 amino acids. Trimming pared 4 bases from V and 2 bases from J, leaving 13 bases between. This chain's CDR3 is CASSTVQGPYEQYF. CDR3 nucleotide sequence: TGTGCCAGCAGCACGGTGCAGGGCCCCTACGAGCAGTACTTC.

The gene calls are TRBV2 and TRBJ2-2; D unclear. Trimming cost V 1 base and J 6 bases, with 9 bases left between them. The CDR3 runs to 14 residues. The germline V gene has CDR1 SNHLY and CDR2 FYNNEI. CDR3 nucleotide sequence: TGTGCCAGCAGTGAAGAGTTCGGAGCCGGGGAGCTGTTTTTT. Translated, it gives CASSEEFGAGELFF.

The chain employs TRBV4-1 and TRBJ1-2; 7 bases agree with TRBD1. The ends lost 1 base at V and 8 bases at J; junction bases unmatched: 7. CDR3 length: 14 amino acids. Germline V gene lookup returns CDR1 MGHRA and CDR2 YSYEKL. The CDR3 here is CASSQVGGGKGYTF. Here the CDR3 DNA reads TGCGCCAGCAGCCAAGTAGGAGGGGGCAAGGGCTACACCTTC.

The CDR3 region is CAVRSSGANVLTF. The DNA for the CDR3 is TGTGCCGTCCGGAGCTCTGGGGCCAACGTCCTGACTTTC. This chain joins TRBV2 and TRBJ2-6; no clear D gene. Deletions cut 11 bases from V and 0 bases from J, with 8 bases between. The germline gives CDR1 SNHLY, CDR2 FYNNEI. The CDR3 consists of 13 residues.

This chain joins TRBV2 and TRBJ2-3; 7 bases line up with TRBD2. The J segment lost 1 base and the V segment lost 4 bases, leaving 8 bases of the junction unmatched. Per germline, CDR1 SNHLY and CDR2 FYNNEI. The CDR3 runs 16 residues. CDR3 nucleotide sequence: TGTGCCAGCAGTGCCCCAGGGAGGGCTGGCACAGATACGCAGTATTTT. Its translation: CASSAPGRAGTDTQYF.